The entry below gives a single TCR beta chain sequence along with its context. Its antigen remains unidentified. This entry belongs to a study of T-cell memory formation after mild COVID-19. General study points: Some clones that responded turned up in pre-infection memory, which suggests that cross-reactive memory joined in. Still unconfirmed is whether the second-wave clones peaking on day 37 recognized SARS-CoV-2.

It was 5'RACE with constant-segment primers that produced the TCR alpha and TCR beta cDNA libraries, which carried sample barcodes and UMIs. One entry per CDR3 protein results from TCRdb running MiXCR on the 5' RACE reads. The table lists 250,000 to 350,000 distinct CDR3 sequences, less than 20% of them singletons. The sample taken for sequencing was PBMCs or a T cell subset sorted from them (not recorded which). The TCR originated in a man aged 18 to 29 who had mild COVID-19 (a few samples of this study predate the infection). Cell type and time point are not known.

This CDR3 reads CASSERGAVTQYF. The DNA for the CDR3 is TGTGCCAGCAGTGAACGAGGAGCCGTGACCCAGTACTTC. The chain combines TRBV6-1 with TRBJ2-5; D gene unclear. This CDR3 comprises 13 residues. The germline V gene has CDR1 MNHNS and CDR2 SASEGT. V was shortened by 2 bases and J by 7 bases, with 11 bases between the two germline ends.